This paragraph covers one TCR beta chain sequence. Its cognate antigen is unknown. Though probably carrying unrecorded immune exposures, donors were nominally healthy at sampling. The PCR employed 60 Vbeta primers together with 13 Jbeta primers. In the source study's methods: An analysis that came later counted approximately 76 million unique TCR beta chains, 9 million to 12 million shared. Measured with immunoSEQ multiplex PCR; TCRdb has only the in-frame clones, and not every one. That table is the source of V, J and clone size, and D and trimming were worked out from the DNA. The sample yields about 160,000 clones, 80% seen once. This specimen belongs to a study of cytomegalovirus exposure and HLA in healthy donors. Study results and limitations: Most CMV-associated TCR beta chains appeared HLA-restricted in a later analysis.

Losses at the gene ends were 0 bases for V and 10 bases for J; bases not matched to a gene: 10. From germline, CDR1 is SQVTM and CDR2 ANQGSEA. The CDR3 extends over 15 amino acids. V is TRBV29-1 and J is TRBJ2-3, with 10 bases lining up with TRBD2. The sequenced material came from PBMCs. This receptor was obtained from a man younger than 40 in good health and CMV-seronegative. For the CDR3, the DNA is TGCAGCGTTGAAGATTCTAGCGGGGGTCAAGTTGCGCAGTATTTT. Its translation is CSVEDSSGGQVAQYF.